Listed here are 16 T cell receptor beta chains from one sample, sequenced in a study of CD8 T cells in ankylosing spondylitis. The study, taken as a whole, reports: Blood of patients with ankylosing spondylitis appeared to be characterized by a TCR beta motif of several highly homologous variants.

These TCRs' antigens remain unknown. Using its own MiXCR run on the 5' RACE reads, TCRdb lists one record per CDR3 protein. The data contain roughly 670,000 distinct CDR3 sequences, about 20% of them singletons. Sequences were obtained from blood, either unsorted or a sorted T cell fraction (not recorded which). All receptors come from a male donor with ankylosing spondylitis.

This chain joins TRBV9 and TRBJ1-3; no clear D. There are 17 residues in the CDR3. The germline V and J ends were trimmed by 2 bases and 1 base, with 16 bases remaining between them. Per the germline V gene, CDR1 is SGDLS and CDR2 is YYNGEE. CDR3 in DNA: TGTGCCAGCAGCGTGGGTCTGATGGGTTCTTCTGGAAACACCATATATTTT. It encodes CASSVGLMGSSGNTIYF.

This chain connects TRBV12-3 or TRBV12-4 to TRBJ2-7; unclear D gene. The CDR3 is 11 amino acids. Trimming pared 3 bases from V and 5 bases from J, leaving 5 bases between. CDR3 amino acids: CASSFGNEQYF. CDR3 nucleotide sequence: TGTGCCAGCAGTTTTGGAAACGAGCAGTACTTC.

This clonotype was detected ten times or more. The chain carries TRBV5-1 and TRBJ2-7; D possibly uses TRBD1 or TRBD2 (5 bases each). Trimming removed 2 bases at V and 5 bases at J, with 23 bases between. This CDR3 contains 17 residues. The germline gives CDR1 SGHRS, CDR2 YFSETQ. In DNA, the CDR3 is TGCGCCAGCAGCTTTACCCGGGTGGGGGACCTCGACCACGAGCAGTACTTC. Its translation is CASSFTRVGDLDHEQYF.

This clonotype was counted only a few times. V is TRBV3-1 and J is TRBJ2-7; maybe TRBD2 (5 bases). Germline CDR1 and CDR2: LGHDT and YNNKEL (reference sequence). V was trimmed by 3 bases and J by 6 bases, leaving 12 bases between them. The CDR3 is 13 residues long. The CDR3 region has the DNA TGTGCCAGCAGCCATCTAGCAGGTCCCGAGCAGTACTTC. It encodes CASSHLAGPEQYF.

The CDR3 protein is CASSSTGPGQGIAETQYF. The CDR3 coding sequence is TGTGCCAGCAGTTCAACCGGCCCGGGACAGGGGATCGCAGAGACCCAGTACTTC. The chain joins TRBV2 to TRBJ2-5; 10 bases map to TRBD1. The ends lost 5 bases at V and 4 bases at J; junction bases unmatched: 16. This CDR3 has 18 amino acids. The germline CDR1 and CDR2 sequences are SNHLY and FYNNEI.

This clonotype was observed a few times. This chain connects TRBV5-6 to TRBJ2-2; possible D gene TRBD2, 7 bases. The germline V and J ends were trimmed by 5 bases and 3 bases, with 14 bases remaining between them. The CDR3 consists of 15 residues. The germline V gene encodes CDR1 SGHDT and CDR2 YYEEEE. Here the CDR3 DNA reads TGTGCCAGCAGGTACCGGGGGGCCTACACCGGGGAGCTGTTTTTT. Protein: CASRYRGAYTGELFF.

There are a few counts of this clonotype. As DNA, the CDR3 is TGTGCCAGCAGAGCCCTCAAGGGAGGCATGTACGGCTACACCTTC. Translating it yields CASRALKGGMYGYTF. The chain carries TRBV2 and TRBJ1-2; D unclear. The CDR3 length is 15 residues. The V gene's germline CDR1 is SNHLY and CDR2 FYNNEI. Trimming removed 6 bases from V and 8 bases from J, with 22 bases in between.

A few counts support this clonotype. This chain uses TRBV29-1 with TRBJ1-4; 8 positions match TRBD1. The CDR3 consists of 12 residues. Trimming took 6 bases from V and 4 from J; bases not matched to a gene: 1. The germline V gene has CDR1 SQVTM and CDR2 ANQGSEA. Here the CDR3 DNA reads TGCAGCGTGGGACAGGTTAATGAAAAACTGTTTTTT. Translation: CSVGQVNEKLFF.

This rearrangement joins TRBV3-1 to TRBJ1-1; 7 bases map to TRBD1. V gave up 5 bases and J gave up 1 base; unmatched junction bases: 7. Germline-derived CDR1 and CDR2 are LGHDT and YNNKEL (reference sequence). This CDR3 has 15 amino acids. The CDR3 DNA is TGTGCCAGCAGCGACAGGGACCCGGCGAACACTGAAGCTTTCTTT. It codes for CASSDRDPANTEAFF.

This clonotype occurred a few times. The chain has TRBV20-1 and TRBJ2-1; 7 bases fit TRBD1. The V and J ends lost 4 bases and 5 bases, in that order; junction bases with no gene match: 5. This CDR3 region has 13 residues. The V gene's germline CDR1 is DFQATT and CDR2 SNEGSKA (reference sequence). The CDR3 DNA is TGCAGTGCTAAGACGGGACAGAACAATGAGCAGTTCTTC. It specifies CSAKTGQNNEQFF.

This chain uses TRBV6-5 with TRBJ1-2; D might be TRBD1 (6 bases). Looked up from germline, CDR1 is MNHEY and CDR2 is SVGAGI. V lost 0 bases and J lost 4, with 12 bases in between. The CDR3 sequence is 15 residues long. CDR3 sequence: CASSYSGAGAYGYTF. The CDR3 region has the DNA TGTGCCAGCAGTTACTCGGGGGCGGGGGCCTATGGCTACACCTTC.

The rearrangement joins TRBV6-6 to TRBJ2-1; no clear D gene. Between the trimmed V and J ends, which lost 5 bases and 6 bases, there was a span of 8 bases. Germline V gene data show CDR1 as MNHNY and CDR2 as SVGAGI (reference sequence). CDR3 size: 12 residues. CDR3 DNA: TGTGCCAGCAGTGGACGGGTCAATGAGCAGTTCTTC. This encodes CASSGRVNEQFF.

This clonotype was detected ten times or more. The chain links TRBV3-1 to TRBJ2-1; 8 bases are a match to TRBD2. The CDR3 extends over 14 amino acids. The germline gives CDR1 LGHDT, CDR2 YNNKEL (reference sequence). Trimming removed 1 base from V and 5 bases from J; junction bases left unmatched: 1. CDR3 residues: CASSQAGGDNEQFF. As DNA, the CDR3 is TGTGCCAGCAGCCAAGCCGGGGGGGACAATGAGCAGTTCTTC.

J is TRBJ2-7 and V is TRBV5-1; 8 bases are a match to TRBD1. This CDR3 is built from 13 residues. The ends lost 4 bases at V and 6 bases at J; junction bases unmatched: 6. CDR1 is SGHRS and CDR2 is YFSETQ in the germline V gene. In DNA, the CDR3 is TGCGCCAGCAGCCCTGAGGACAGGGCCGAGCAGTACTTC. The encoded protein is CASSPEDRAEQYF.

This clonotype was picked up many times. The CDR3 DNA reads as TGCAGCGTACGGGCAGGTTCCCCCCAGCAGTACTTC. Protein sequence: CSVRAGSPQQYF. V gene TRBV29-1 combines with J gene TRBJ2-7; D is uncertain. Germline V CDR1 and CDR2: SQVTM, ANQGSEA. Trimming shortened V by 6 bases and J by 8 bases, and 17 bases separated the two germline ends. CDR3 length: 12 amino acids.

This clonotype was detected ten times or more. The chain employs TRBV7-2 and TRBJ2-1, with 8 bases aligning to TRBD2. Germline V gene sequence: CDR1 SGHTA, CDR2 FQGNSA. This CDR3 spans 17 amino acids. The trim removed 2 bases at V and 4 bases at J, leaving 10 bases unmatched. The chain's CDR3 is CASSLQGTRGRYNEQFF. For the CDR3, the DNA is TGTGCCAGCAGCTTACAAGGGACTAGAGGGCGATACAATGAGCAGTTCTTC. Full variable domain (remainder filled in from reference TRBV7-2 and TRBJ2-1): GAGVSQSPSNKVTEKGKDVELRCDPISGHTALYWYRQSLGQGLEFLIYFQGNSAPDKSGLPSDRFSAERTGGSVSTLTIQRTQQEDSAVYLCASSLQGTRGRYNEQFFGPGTRLTVL.